Each of the 5 T cell receptor beta chains below was sequenced from the same sample in a study of T-cell reconstitution after alpha-beta-depleted transplantation in children. The TCRbeta library was prepared with unique molecular identifiers. TCRdb redid the calling of the PCR reads with MiXCR, one entry per CDR3 protein. Among about 900,000 distinct CDR3 sequences listed, about 26% were seen once. Sequencing was performed on PBMCs, mostly from graft donor cells, taken 360 days after TCRalphabeta/CD19-depleted stem cell transplant. The source of these receptors is a boy under two years old who had a stem cell transplant for SCID, so the T cells may come from the graft donor.

The rearrangement links TRBV9 to TRBJ2-3, with 9 bases lining up with TRBD1. The germline CDR1 and CDR2 sequences are SGDLS and YYNGEE. The trim removed 3 bases at V and 2 bases at J, leaving 7 bases unmatched. CDR3 size: 16 residues. CDR3 amino acids: CASSANRDRDTDTQYF. The CDR3, as DNA: TGTGCCAGCAGCGCGAACCGGGACAGGGACACAGATACGCAGTATTTT. The full variable domain, in which reference TRBV9 and TRBJ2-3 provide the parts outside the CDR3, is DSGVTQTPKHLITATGQRVTLRCSPRSGDLSVYWYQQSLDQGLQFLIQYYNGEERAKGNILERFSAQQFPDLHSELNLSSLELGDSALYFCASSANRDRDTDTQYFGPGTRLTVL.

This clonotype was counted only a few times. The rearrangement uses TRBV7-9 and TRBJ1-1; possible D gene TRBD1, 5 bases. The V end lost 5 bases, the J end lost 3 bases, and 16 bases lay between the germline ends. The germline V gene encodes CDR1 SEHNR and CDR2 FQNEAQ (reference sequence). The CDR3 runs to 15 residues. The CDR3 loop is CASSPGWGEDTEAFF. The CDR3 nucleotides are TGTGCCAGCAGCCCGGGGTGGGGGGAAGACACTGAAGCTTTCTTT.

The chain recombines TRBV7-7 with TRBJ2-3; no clear D. Germline values: CDR1 SSHAT, CDR2 FNYEAQ (reference sequence). Trimming shortened V by 4 bases and J by 5 bases, and 4 bases separated the two germline ends. The CDR3 contains 11 residues. CDR3 amino acids: CASSSIDTQYF. The CDR3 DNA reads as TGTGCCAGCAGCTCTATAGATACGCAGTATTTT.

This clonotype was seen a few times. V is TRBV9 and J is TRBJ2-7; perhaps TRBD2 as D (5 bases). Trimming took 4 bases from V and 4 from J, leaving 21 bases between them. The germline CDR1 and CDR2 sequences are SGDLS and YYNGEE. This CDR3 has 16 amino acids. The CDR3 DNA reads TGTGCCAGCAGCCCCCTCACTGCGGGCCCGGGGTACGAGCAGTACTTC. Translation: CASSPLTAGPGYEQYF.

This clonotype was detected a few times. The gene calls are TRBV27 and TRBJ1-6; no definite D call. V was clipped by 3 bases and J by 8 bases, with 11 bases between them. The CDR3 covers 14 residues. CDR1 and CDR2 from the germline V gene are MNHEY and SMNVEV (reference sequence). The CDR3 DNA reads as TGTGCCAGCAGTTTCGGGCTGGGGTATTCACCCCTCCACTTT. Translation gives CASSFGLGYSPLHF.